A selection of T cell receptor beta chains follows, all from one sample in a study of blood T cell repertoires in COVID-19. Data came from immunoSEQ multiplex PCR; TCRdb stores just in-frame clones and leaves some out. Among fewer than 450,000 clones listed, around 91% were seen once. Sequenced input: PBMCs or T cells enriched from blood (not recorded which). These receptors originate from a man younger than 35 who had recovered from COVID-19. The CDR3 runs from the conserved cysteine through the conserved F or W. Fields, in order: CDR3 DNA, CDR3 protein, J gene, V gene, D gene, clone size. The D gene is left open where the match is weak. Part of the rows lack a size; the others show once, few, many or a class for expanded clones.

DNA: TGTGCCAGCAGCTTAGCAGGGGTAACTAATGAAAAACTGTTTTTT; CDR3: CASSLAGVTNEKLFF; J: TRBJ1-4; V: TRBV7-8; D: -; size: few
DNA: TGTGCCAGCAGTGAAGAAGGGCAGGGTTGGCCGTACGAGCAGTACTTC; CDR3: CASSEEGQGWPYEQYF; J: TRBJ2-7; V: TRBV6-1; D: -; size: once
DNA: TGTGCCAGCAGCGCGGGTCTTGGCTATGGCTACACCTTC; CDR3: CASSAGLGYGYTF; J: TRBJ1-2; V: TRBV12-3/TRBV12-4; D: -; size: -
DNA: TGTGCCAGCAGGAGCTATGGGCGGGAGAGCTCCTACAATGAGCAGTTCTTC; CDR3: CASRSYGRESSYNEQFF; J: TRBJ2-1; V: TRBV2; D: TRBD2; size: -
DNA: TGTGCCAGCAGCTTGAGGGCCAGGGGCTACACTGAAGCTTTCTTT; CDR3: CASSLRARGYTEAFF; J: TRBJ1-1; V: TRBV5-4; D: -; size: -
DNA: TGTGCCAGCAGTGAGGGGGGTCTAGGCAATCAGCCCCAGCATTTT; CDR3: CASSEGGLGNQPQHF; J: TRBJ1-5; V: TRBV2; D: -; size: -
DNA: TGCGCCAGCAGTAGCGGGACGGATTCCTACGAGCAGTACTTC; CDR3: CASSSGTDSYEQYF; J: TRBJ2-7; V: TRBV10-1; D: TRBD2; size: -
DNA: TGTGCCAGCAGGCGGACGACCGACAGGGATGACTATGGCTACACCTTC; CDR3: CASRRTTDRDDYGYTF; J: TRBJ1-2; V: TRBV7-3; D: TRBD1; size: -
DNA: TGCGCCAAATACCGGGAGAACATGTCCTCTGGAAACACCATATATTTT; CDR3: CAKYRENMSSGNTIYF; J: TRBJ1-3; V: TRBV10-1; D: -; size: -
DNA: TGTGCCAGCAGCGTAGGCGATCGCACTGAAGCTTTCTTT; CDR3: CASSVGDRTEAFF; J: TRBJ1-1; V: TRBV9; D: -; size: -
DNA: TGTGCCAGTAGTATGGGCAATGAAAAACTGTTTTTT; CDR3: CASSMGNEKLFF; J: TRBJ1-4; V: TRBV19; D: -; size: -
DNA: TGTGCCTCTAGTAGACTAGCGCCCGTTGAAGAGACCCAGTACTTC; CDR3: CASSRLAPVEETQYF; J: TRBJ2-5; V: TRBV10-3; D: TRBD2; size: -
DNA: TGCAGCGACGTCCGGGGGGCTCACTCCTACAATGAGCAGTTCTTC; CDR3: CSDVRGAHSYNEQFF; J: TRBJ2-1; V: TRBV29-1; D: -; size: -
DNA: TGTGCCAGCTCCCCCCAGACAGGGGGCCATCAGCCCCAGCATTTT; CDR3: CASSPQTGGHQPQHF; J: TRBJ1-5; V: TRBV18; D: TRBD1; size: -
DNA: TGTGCCAGCAGCGGAAATCAGGGGAACGCTGAAGCTTTCTTT; CDR3: CASSGNQGNAEAFF; J: TRBJ1-1; V: TRBV3-1/TRBV3-2; D: -; size: -
DNA: TGCGCCAGCAGCTTGGGCCAGGGTGGGGAAAAACTGTTTTTT; CDR3: CASSLGQGGEKLFF; J: TRBJ1-4; V: TRBV5-1; D: -; size: -
DNA: TGTGCCAGCAGCCCAGACAGGGTTCCTCGGCAGCCCCAGCATTTT; CDR3: CASSPDRVPRQPQHF; J: TRBJ1-5; V: TRBV5-4; D: TRBD1; size: -
DNA: TGTGCCAGTAGTCGGGAGGGACCTTCTGGCTACACCTTC; CDR3: CASSREGPSGYTF; J: TRBJ1-2; V: TRBV19; D: -; size: -
DNA: TGTGCCAGCAGCTTACCTAGCGGGAGTCCTCCGGAGACCCAGTACTTC; CDR3: CASSLPSGSPPETQYF; J: TRBJ2-5; V: TRBV7-2; D: TRBD2; size: -
DNA: TGTGCCAGCAGTTTTACAGGGCATGGCTACACCTTC; CDR3: CASSFTGHGYTF; J: TRBJ1-2; V: TRBV12-3/TRBV12-4; D: -; size: -
DNA: TGTGCCAGCAGCAGGAGGAGAGGGACAGGGGATACCTATGGCTACACCTTC; CDR3: CASSRRRGTGDTYGYTF; J: TRBJ1-2; V: TRBV9; D: TRBD1; size: -
DNA: TGTGCCAGCAGGCCCGGGACAGAAGAGACCCAGTACTTC; CDR3: CASRPGTEETQYF; J: TRBJ2-5; V: TRBV12-3/TRBV12-4; D: TRBD1; size: -
DNA: TGCAGCGTTGAAGATCCGGGATATACTAAAGCTTTCTTT; CDR3: CSVEDPGYTKAFF; J: TRBJ1-1; V: TRBV29-1; D: -; size: -
DNA: TGTGCCAGCAGTTTAGCTAGCGGGAGTTACGAGCAGTACTTC; CDR3: CASSLASGSYEQYF; J: TRBJ2-7; V: TRBV27; D: TRBD2; size: -
DNA: TGTGCCAGCAGGCAGGGGGCGAATCAGCCCCAGCATTTT; CDR3: CASRQGANQPQHF; J: TRBJ1-5; V: TRBV28; D: TRBD1; size: -
DNA: TGTGCCAGCTCACTCAGGGGGAGTAACTATCCCACTGAAGCTTTCTTT; CDR3: CASSLRGSNYPTEAFF; J: TRBJ1-1; V: TRBV18; D: TRBD1; size: -
DNA: TGTGCCAGCAGCTACAGGGGTGGGACTACCACAGATACGCAGTATTTT; CDR3: CASSYRGGTTTDTQYF; J: TRBJ2-3; V: TRBV6-5; D: -; size: -
DNA: TGTGCCAGCAGGGTGAGGCCAGGGAAAGCTTTCTTT; CDR3: CASRVRPGKAFF; J: TRBJ1-1; V: TRBV12-3/TRBV12-4; D: -; size: -
DNA: TGTGCCAGCAGACAAGGTTCCTTGTGGGGCTTACGCTCTGGAAACACCATATATTTT; CDR3: CASRQGSLWGLRSGNTIYF; J: TRBJ1-3; V: TRBV3-1/TRBV3-2; D: -; size: -
DNA: TGTGCCACCAGAAAAGGGATCGGGGGGCTAGCGGGCGCCGAGCAGTACTTC; CDR3: CATRKGIGGLAGAEQYF; J: TRBJ2-7; V: TRBV15; D: TRBD2; size: -
DNA: TGTGCCAGCAGCTTAGAGGCAGGAACTGAAGCTTTCTTT; CDR3: CASSLEAGTEAFF; J: TRBJ1-1; V: TRBV7-9; D: -; size: -
DNA: TGTGCCAGTAGTACAGGGCTTAGTATTACTGAAGCTTTCTTT; CDR3: CASSTGLSITEAFF; J: TRBJ1-1; V: TRBV19; D: -; size: -
DNA: TGTGCCAGCAGTTTTGATCAAAGGGGGCCTAATTCACCCCTCCACTTT; CDR3: CASSFDQRGPNSPLHF; J: TRBJ1-6; V: TRBV27; D: TRBD1; size: -
DNA: TGTGCCAGCAGGAGCAAACCGGGACAGGGCCATGAAAAACTGTTTTTT; CDR3: CASRSKPGQGHEKLFF; J: TRBJ1-4; V: TRBV7-9; D: TRBD1; size: -
DNA: TGCGCCAGCAGACAGGGACAGACTAATGAAAAACTGTTTTTT; CDR3: CASRQGQTNEKLFF; J: TRBJ1-4; V: TRBV10-2; D: TRBD1; size: -
DNA: TGTGCCAGCAGCTCGACTAGCGGGCCTACCTACGAGCAGTACTTC; CDR3: CASSSTSGPTYEQYF; J: TRBJ2-7; V: TRBV7-9; D: TRBD2; size: -
DNA: TGTGCCAGCAGTGAAGCACGGGGCGCAGGGGCAGCTTTCTTT; CDR3: CASSEARGAGAAFF; J: TRBJ1-1; V: TRBV6-1; D: -; size: -
DNA: TGCGCCAGCAGCTTGCTGGGAGGGTCGAACACTGAAGCTTTCTTT; CDR3: CASSLLGGSNTEAFF; J: TRBJ1-1; V: TRBV5-1; D: -; size: -
DNA: TGTGCCAGCAGCTTGGGCGGGGGCTCCTACAATGAGCAGTTCTTC; CDR3: CASSLGGGSYNEQFF; J: TRBJ2-1; V: TRBV13; D: TRBD2; size: -
DNA: TGTGCCTGCCCCCTGGACAGGGAGGGTGGCTACACCTTC; CDR3: CACPLDREGGYTF; J: TRBJ1-2; V: TRBV30; D: TRBD1; size: -
DNA: TGTGCCAGCAGCTTCTCCGGGACAGGGACGAATGGCTACACCTTC; CDR3: CASSFSGTGTNGYTF; J: TRBJ1-2; V: TRBV7-8; D: TRBD1; size: once
DNA: TGTGCCAGCAGCTTGCGGGGTACTAAGGACAATGAGCAGTTCTTC; CDR3: CASSLRGTKDNEQFF; J: TRBJ2-1; V: TRBV7-9; D: -; size: few
DNA: TGTGCCATCAGTGAGTCTGGACCCGGGACAGATGGCTACACCTTC; CDR3: CAISESGPGTDGYTF; J: TRBJ1-2; V: TRBV10-3; D: TRBD1; size: -
DNA: TGTGCCAGCAGCCAAGGGGACAGGGAGGATTCACCCCTCCACTTT; CDR3: CASSQGDREDSPLHF; J: TRBJ1-6; V: TRBV3-1/TRBV3-2; D: TRBD1; size: -
DNA: TGCGCCAGCAGCCCGAACAGGTTGGACTATGGCTACACCTTC; CDR3: CASSPNRLDYGYTF; J: TRBJ1-2; V: TRBV5-1; D: -; size: -
DNA: TGTGCCAGCTCACCCCGGACAGGAACGGGAAACACTGAAGCTTTCTTT; CDR3: CASSPRTGTGNTEAFF; J: TRBJ1-1; V: TRBV18; D: TRBD1; size: -
DNA: TGTGCCAGCATATCAGGGACAACCGGGGAGCTGTTTTTT; CDR3: CASISGTTGELFF; J: TRBJ2-2; V: TRBV28; D: -; size: -
DNA: TGTGCCAGCCGCACCGGGACAGGGAGGTTCAATGAGCAGTTCTTC; CDR3: CASRTGTGRFNEQFF; J: TRBJ2-1; V: TRBV6-9; D: TRBD1; size: -
DNA: TGTGCCAGCAGCCACTACGCTGAAGCTTTCTTT; CDR3: CASSHYAEAFF; J: TRBJ1-1; V: TRBV7-9; D: -; size: -
DNA: TGTGCCAGCAGCCCCTTCTCAGATACGCAGTATTTT; CDR3: CASSPFSDTQYF; J: TRBJ2-3; V: TRBV7-2; D: -; size: -
DNA: TGTGCCAGTTCACTAGCGGGGCACTACAATGAGCAGTTCTTC; CDR3: CASSLAGHYNEQFF; J: TRBJ2-1; V: TRBV2; D: TRBD2; size: -
DNA: TGTGCCAGCTCTGATGGGCCTACTCAGCCCCAGCATTTT; CDR3: CASSDGPTQPQHF; J: TRBJ1-5; V: TRBV6-5; D: -; size: -
DNA: TGTGCCAGCAACCCCAGACACGTTAATTCACCCCTCCACTTT; CDR3: CASNPRHVNSPLHF; J: TRBJ1-6; V: TRBV28; D: -; size: -
DNA: TGTGCCAGCAGCCAAGATATTCTAGCGGGGGACGAGCAGTACTTC; CDR3: CASSQDILAGDEQYF; J: TRBJ2-7; V: TRBV3-1/TRBV3-2; D: TRBD2; size: -
DNA: TGTGCCAGCAGCGGCACAAGGGGCCTAAACACTGAAGCTTTCTTT; CDR3: CASSGTRGLNTEAFF; J: TRBJ1-1; V: TRBV7-9; D: -; size: -
DNA: TGTGCCAGCTCCCAGAGCGGGGGCCCCGGGGAGCTGTTTTTT; CDR3: CASSQSGGPGELFF; J: TRBJ2-2; V: TRBV11-2; D: TRBD2; size: -
DNA: TGTGCCAGCAGCCAGGGGACAGCCAGCCTCTATGGCTACACCTTC; CDR3: CASSQGTASLYGYTF; J: TRBJ1-2; V: TRBV9; D: TRBD1; size: -
DNA: TGTGCCAGCTCTTTCTTCAAAGGGGGATCTGAAGCTTTCTTT; CDR3: CASSFFKGGSEAFF; J: TRBJ1-1; V: TRBV18; D: -; size: -
DNA: TGCGCCAGCAGCTTGGTAGCGGGTGGACAGCCCCAGCATTTT; CDR3: CASSLVAGGQPQHF; J: TRBJ1-5; V: TRBV5-1; D: -; size: -
DNA: TGCGCCAGCAGCTTGGAACCGGCGGGCTATGGCTACACCTTC; CDR3: CASSLEPAGYGYTF; J: TRBJ1-2; V: TRBV5-1; D: -; size: once